The 9 T cell receptor beta chains reported below all come from one sample, sequenced in a study of CD8+ T cells in alopecia areata. RNA was isolated and reverse transcribed to cDNA, the sequencing template. Assay: immunoSEQ multiplex PCR; the TCRdb copy retains only in-frame clones and omits some. This table holds 180,000 or so clones, roughly 50% found once. The treatment: oral pan-JAK inhibitor, 5-10 mg twice daily. Sample: CD8+ T cells sorted from blood, taken at week 24, from a patient treated with tofacitinib. The receptors were gathered from a human donor with alopecia areata.

V is TRBV29-1 and J is TRBJ1-2; D is undetermined. The CDR3 has 11 residues. Trimming removed 2 bases from V and 2 bases from J, with 3 bases in between. The germline gives CDR1 SQVTM, CDR2 ANQGSEA. CDR3: CSVELNYGYTF. As DNA, the CDR3 is TGCAGCGTTGAACTCAACTATGGCTACACCTTC.

About this clone itself: The same CDR3 arises from other DNA sequences in this sample as well. The V call is TRBV30, the J call TRBJ1-1; D is unresolved. This CDR3 has 12 residues. CDR1 is GTSNPN and CDR2 is SVGIG in the germline V gene (reference sequence). Trimming took 0 bases from V and 2 from J, leaving 4 bases between them. CDR3 sequence (DNA): TGTGCCTGGAGTGTCCTTAACACTGAAGCTTTCTTT. This sequence encodes CAWSVLNTEAFF.

This clone was picked up one time. The J gene is TRBJ2-2, the V gene TRBV4-3; D gene uncertain. CDR1 and CDR2 (germline): LGHNA, YSLEER. This CDR3 has 14 amino acids. V was clipped by 4 bases and J by 7 bases, with 13 bases between them. The CDR3 spells CASSRGIMGGELFF. The CDR3 nucleotides read TGCGCCAGCAGCCGGGGAATCATGGGCGGGGAGCTGTTTTTT.

A single count supports this clone. The V gene is TRBV19, the J gene TRBJ2-5; TRBD2 might be the D (7 bases). The CDR3 runs 16 residues. V gave up 9 bases and J gave up 1 base, with 21 bases separating them. Germline V gene lookup returns CDR1 LNHDA and CDR2 SQIVND (reference sequence). CDR3 residues: CASRSEAGALQETQYF. CDR3 sequence (DNA): TGTGCCAGCCGAAGTGAGGCGGGGGCACTCCAAGAGACCCAGTACTTC. The entire variable domain, with the rest obtained from reference TRBV19 and TRBJ2-5, is as follows: DGGITQSPKYLFRKEGQNVTLSCEQNLNHDAMYWYRQDPGQGLRLIYYSQIVNDFQKGDIAEGYSVSREKKESFPLTVTSAQKNPTAFYLCASRSEAGALQETQYFGPGTRLLVL.

This clone was picked up a small number of times. The rearrangement uses TRBV29-1 and TRBJ2-7; 8 bases match TRBD1. CDR1 and CDR2 from the germline V gene are SQVTM and ANQGSEA. The length of the CDR3 is 11 residues. Trimming took 6 bases from V and 5 from J; bases not matched to a gene: 3. CDR3 DNA sequence: TGCAGCGTCGGACAGGGTAACGAGCAGTACTTC. Translated: CSVGQGNEQYF.

The sample holds a few counts of this clone. The chain combines TRBV11-2 with TRBJ2-3; 7 bases are shared with TRBD1. Trimming took 0 bases from V and 1 from J; bases not matched to a gene: 1. CDR3 length: 15 residues. CDR1 SGHAT and CDR2 FQNNGV come from the germline V gene. This CDR3 reads CASSLDGTGTDTQYF. The CDR3, as DNA: TGTGCCAGCAGCTTAGATGGGACAGGCACAGATACGCAGTATTTT.

The rearrangement joins TRBV29-1 to TRBJ1-2; 7 bases are shared with TRBD1. The CDR3 loop spans 14 amino acids. Looked up from germline, CDR1 is SQVTM and CDR2 is ANQGSEA. With V trimmed by 7 bases and J by 5 bases, 13 bases remained unmatched. The CDR3 region has the DNA TGCAGCGCCGCAGGGGGAGACTCTGGATATGGCTACACCTTC. Translation gives CSAAGGDSGYGYTF.

This clone was detected once. The chain combines TRBV25-1 with TRBJ2-2; D remains unclear. V was trimmed by 1 base and J by 2 bases, leaving 8 bases between them. The CDR3 is made up of 15 amino acids. In germline, CDR1 is MGHDK, CDR2 SYGVNS. The chain's CDR3 is CASSESGSNTGELFF. As DNA, the CDR3 is TGTGCCAGCAGTGAATCGGGCAGTAACACCGGGGAGCTGTTTTTT.

The chain couples TRBV19 to TRBJ2-5, with no clear D. V lost 1 base and J lost 7, with 10 bases in between. The germline gives CDR1 LNHDA, CDR2 SQIVND (reference sequence). The CDR3 has 13 amino acids. The CDR3 is CASSIAGRRTQYF. CDR3 in DNA: TGTGCCAGTAGTATAGCTGGAAGACGGACCCAGTACTTC.